The 27 T cell receptor beta chains given below trace back to one sample, sequenced in a study of response to subunit inactivated influenza vaccine. TCRdb fed the RT-PCR reads into MiXCR, producing one record per CDR3 protein. Of hundreds of thousands of distinct CDR3 sequences in the sample, about 25% were seen once. Here the sequenced sample was CD4+ T cells sorted from PBMCs, taken roughly 5 days after vaccination. These TCRs come from a man in his fifties or sixties who received an inactivated influenza vaccine.

The chain joins TRBV6-1 to TRBJ1-4; D perhaps matches TRBD1 (6 bases). Trimming took off 6 bases at V and 11 bases at J, with 19 bases between the two ends. From germline, CDR1 is MNHNS and CDR2 SASEGT. This CDR3 is 14 amino acids long. CDR3 in amino acids: CASSRDRLEGKLFF. The CDR3 nucleotides read TGTGCCAGCAGCAGAGACAGGTTGGAGGGGAAACTGTTTTTT.

This clonotype was counted a few times. V and J are TRBV5-1 and TRBJ2-5, with D perhaps matching TRBD1 or TRBD2 (5 bases each). V was clipped by 3 bases and J by 5 bases, with 20 bases between them. The CDR3 has 16 residues. CDR1 is SGHRS, CDR2 YFSETQ, per germline. As DNA, the CDR3 is TGCGCCAGCAGCTCGCCAGACAGCCGGGGCTGGGAGACCCAGTACTTC. It encodes CASSSPDSRGWETQYF.

The V gene is TRBV5-1, the J gene TRBJ2-3, with D perhaps assigned TRBD1 or TRBD2 (5 bases each). Trimming removed 4 bases at V and 7 bases at J, with 19 bases between. CDR1 SGHRS and CDR2 YFSETQ come from the germline V gene. This CDR3 spans 15 amino acids. For the CDR3, the DNA is TGCGCCAGCAGCGGAACTCCGGGGCCCCGAAATACGCAGTATTTT. This sequence encodes CASSGTPGPRNTQYF.

This clonotype was found a few times. The genes are TRBV4-1 and TRBJ2-5; unclear D gene. Trimming removed 1 base at V and 4 bases at J, with 13 bases between. CDR1 is MGHRA, CDR2 YSYEKL, per germline. The CDR3 extends over 15 amino acids. CDR3 nucleotide sequence: TGCGCCAGCAGCCAAGGCCCCCATCTGGGAGAGACCCAGTACTTC. Residues: CASSQGPHLGETQYF.

Only a few counts were recorded for this clonotype. The chain joins TRBV11-2 to TRBJ2-1, with unresolved D. Trimming left V 1 base short and J 1 base short, with 11 bases between. CDR1 and CDR2 from the germline V gene are SGHAT and FQNNGV. CDR3 length equals 16 residues. Here the CDR3 reads CASSLVSNPSYNEQFF. As DNA, the CDR3 is TGTGCCAGCAGCTTAGTATCGAACCCGTCCTACAATGAGCAGTTCTTC.

This chain links TRBV29-1 with TRBJ2-7; D possibly corresponds to TRBD2 (6 bases). This CDR3 has 13 amino acids. CDR1 and CDR2 (germline): SQVTM, ANQGSEA. V shed 4 bases and J shed 7 bases, with 17 bases lying between them. Here the CDR3 reads CSVALGGAVEQYF. The DNA of the CDR3 is TGCAGCGTTGCCTTAGGCGGGGCCGTGGAGCAGTACTTC.

This rearrangement joins TRBV5-1 to TRBJ2-1, with D possibly being TRBD2 (6 bases). The CDR3 spans 14 residues. CDR1 is SGHRS, CDR2 YFSETQ, per germline. V was cut by 4 bases and J by 7 bases, with 15 bases left in between. CDR3 DNA: TGCGCCAGCAGCCCCGGGAGAGGGGAGAATGAGCAGTTCTTC. It specifies CASSPGRGENEQFF.

This chain joins TRBV20-1 and TRBJ2-7, with TRBD2 matching 8 bases. Germline V gene sequence: CDR1 DFQATT, CDR2 SNEGSKA (reference sequence). V lost 3 bases and J lost 12; bases outside the gene matches: 7. The CDR3 contains 11 residues. The CDR3, as DNA: TGCAGTGCTAGGATTCAAGCGGGGGCGTACTTC. It yields the protein CSARIQAGAYF.

The J gene is TRBJ2-7, the V gene TRBV12-3 or TRBV12-4, with D possibly being TRBD1 (6 bases). With 4 bases removed from V and 5 bases from J, the gap between germline ends came to 12 bases. The CDR3 runs 13 residues. The CDR3 region has the DNA TGTGCCAGCAGTTCTCAACAGGGACACGAGCAGTACTTC. Its translation is CASSSQQGHEQYF.

This clonotype was seen a handful of times. The V gene is TRBV7-9, the J gene TRBJ2-1; D may correspond to TRBD1 or TRBD2 (6 bases each). This CDR3 is built from 15 residues. CDR1 is SEHNR, CDR2 FQNEAQ, per germline (reference sequence). Between the trimmed V and J ends, which lost 1 base and 4 bases, there was a span of 11 bases. The CDR3 DNA is TGTGCCAGCAGCTTAGGGGGGGCAGATTACAATGAGCAGTTCTTC. This translates into CASSLGGADYNEQFF. The variable domain in full, with the rest retrieved from reference TRBV7-9 and TRBJ2-1, is DTGVSQNPRHKITKRGQNVTFRCDPISEHNRLYWYRQTLGQGPEFLTYFQNEAQLEKSRLLSDRFSAERPKGSFSTLEIQRTEQGDSAMYLCASSLGGADYNEQFFGPGTRLTVL.

This sequence joins TRBV7-2 and TRBJ2-1; D remains unclear. The CDR3 has 14 residues. The ends were cut back, 7 bases at V and 5 bases at J, with 15 bases in the middle. Germline V gives CDR1 SGHTA, CDR2 FQGNSA. CDR3: CASKRSGGDNEQFF. As DNA, the CDR3 is TGTGCCAGCAAACGATCTGGCGGAGACAATGAGCAGTTCTTC.

This clonotype was detected only a few times. The chain is built from TRBV12-3 or TRBV12-4 and TRBJ1-2; weak D call: TRBD1 (6 bases). The CDR3 totals 14 residues. Trimming took off 6 bases at V and 4 bases at J, with 15 bases between the two ends. CDR3 amino acids: CASSHPGGRYGYTF. The CDR3, as DNA: TGTGCCAGCAGCCACCCCGGGGGCCGCTATGGCTACACCTTC.

The table lists this clonotype with many counts. The rearrangement links TRBV3-1 to TRBJ2-1; D uncertain. Trimming cost V 3 bases and J 6 bases, with 9 bases left between them. There are 13 residues in the CDR3. Germline V CDR1 and CDR2: LGHDT, YNNKEL (reference sequence). The CDR3 nucleotides are TGTGCCAGCAGCCAGAGCCTGGCCAATGAGCAGTTCTTC. Its translation: CASSQSLANEQFF.

This CDR3 is CAISESGKGRLHSGANVLTF. The CDR3 region has the DNA TGTGCCATCAGTGAGTCGGGAAAGGGACGGCTTCACTCTGGGGCCAACGTCCTGACTTTC. This chain links TRBV10-3 with TRBJ2-6, with D perhaps assigned TRBD1 or TRBD2 (5 bases each). Looked up from germline, CDR1 is ENHRY and CDR2 is SYGVKD. The V gene lost 0 bases and the J gene lost 0 bases, with 18 bases spanning the gap. CDR3 length: 20 amino acids.

In this sample, this clonotype turned up a few times. The J gene is TRBJ1-2, the V gene TRBV6-1; D is undetermined. The length of the CDR3 is 12 residues. Per germline, CDR1 MNHNS and CDR2 SASEGT. V was pared by 8 bases and J by 3 bases, with 10 bases between. CDR3 sequence reads: CASRTGDYGYTF. The CDR3 bases are TGTGCCAGCCGGACGGGAGACTATGGCTACACCTTC.

This chain uses TRBV4-1 with TRBJ1-6; D remains ambiguous. The CDR3 is made up of 16 amino acids. V was shortened by 5 bases and J by 0 bases, with 11 bases between the two germline ends. The germline CDR1 and CDR2 sequences are MGHRA and YSYEKL. CDR3 sequence reads: CASSYTHGSYNSPLHF. For the CDR3, the DNA is TGCGCCAGCAGCTACACCCACGGCTCCTATAATTCACCCCTCCACTTT.

This clonotype was seen more than once but under ten times. The chain couples TRBV3-1 to TRBJ2-1; TRBD1 matches at 11 bases. V lost 2 bases to trimming and J lost 4 bases; unmatched junction nucleotides: 4. The CDR3 totals 16 residues. CDR1 is LGHDT, CDR2 YNNKEL, per germline (reference sequence). The DNA for the CDR3 is TGTGCCAGCAGCCAACCCGGGACAGGGGGATACAATGAGCAGTTCTTC. Protein product: CASSQPGTGGYNEQFF.

The rearrangement uses TRBV25-1 and TRBJ1-4, with D possibly TRBD1 on 5 matching bases. Trimming stripped 1 base from V and 4 bases from J, with 10 bases between. This CDR3 is 15 amino acids long. Per the germline V gene, CDR1 is MGHDK and CDR2 is SYGVNS. CDR3 DNA: TGTGCCAGCAGTGAATGGTCAGGGAATAATGAAAAACTGTTTTTT. Encoded protein: CASSEWSGNNEKLFF.

This clonotype turned up a few times. This chain uses TRBV20-1 with TRBJ1-4; 8 bases match TRBD1. CDR1 and CDR2 from the germline V gene are DFQATT and SNEGSKA (reference sequence). V was clipped by 1 base and J by 0 bases; unmatched bases: 1. This CDR3 is 15 amino acids long. CDR3 coding DNA: TGCAGTGCTAGAGCAGGGGGCTCAACTAATGAAAAACTGTTTTTT. It codes for CSARAGGSTNEKLFF.

This clonotype was recorded once. The rearrangement uses TRBV10-1 and TRBJ2-1, with TRBD1 matching 7 bases. This CDR3 is built from 15 residues. Per the germline V gene, CDR1 is WNHNN and CDR2 is SYGVQD (reference sequence). V dropped 9 bases and J dropped 1; count of bases not matched to a gene: 9. CDR3 bases: TGCGCCAGGGAGCCGTACAGGGGTTCCTACAATGAGCAGTTCTTC. Translated, it gives CAREPYRGSYNEQFF.

The table lists this clonotype with a few counts. V gene TRBV7-9 combines with J gene TRBJ2-1, with 9 bases matching TRBD2. CDR1 is SEHNR and CDR2 is FQNEAQ in the germline V gene (reference sequence). V was pared by 3 bases and J by 14 bases, with 5 bases of the junction left unmatched. This CDR3 region has 12 residues. In nucleotides, the CDR3 is TGTGCCAGCAGCTTTCCTAGCGGGGCCAAGTTCTTC. Its protein is CASSFPSGAKFF.

The sample holds a few counts of this clonotype. V and J are TRBV20-1 and TRBJ1-1; D is uncertain. The V end lost 0 bases, the J end lost 0 bases, and 8 bases lay between the germline ends. Germline V gives CDR1 DFQATT, CDR2 SNEGSKA (reference sequence). The CDR3 is 14 residues long. For the CDR3, the DNA is TGCAGTGCTAGAGATGCCCGGGTGAACACTGAAGCTTTCTTT. The encoded protein is CSARDARVNTEAFF.

A few counts support this clonotype. The chain joins TRBV7-2 to TRBJ2-1; 9 positions agree with TRBD2. The V gene end was trimmed by 1 base and the J gene end by 4 bases; junction bases not matched to a gene: 5. CDR3 length: 16 residues. Germline loops: CDR1 SGHTA, CDR2 FQGNSA. The CDR3 loop reads CASSLDSAGGYNEQFF. In DNA form, the CDR3 reads TGTGCCAGCAGCTTAGATTCGGCGGGGGGGTACAATGAGCAGTTCTTC.

This clonotype has more than one count but fewer than ten. V usage is TRBV3-1 and J usage is TRBJ2-7, with TRBD1 identical over 11 bases. The germline V gene has CDR1 LGHDT and CDR2 YNNKEL (reference sequence). The CDR3 length is 16 residues. V lost 3 bases, J lost 4 bases, and 8 bases stayed unmatched. CDR3 sequence: CASSQRGGQGAYEQYF. DNA for the CDR3: TGTGCCAGCAGCCAGAGGGGAGGACAGGGGGCATACGAGCAGTACTTC.

The CDR3 sequence: CASSSLWDRGRYEQYF. The CDR3 nucleotides read TGTGCCAGCAGCTCCCTCTGGGACAGGGGGCGATACGAGCAGTACTTC. V is TRBV11-2 and J is TRBJ2-7, with 12 bases that match TRBD1. CDR1 is SGHAT and CDR2 is FQNNGV in the germline V gene. The CDR3 is 16 residues long. With 4 bases clipped from V and 4 bases from J, the junction kept 8 bases outside the gene matches.

This clonotype was seen a few times. The chain uses TRBV7-8 and TRBJ2-1; D is unresolved. The CDR3 runs 15 residues. Trimming took 5 bases from V and 1 from J, leaving 12 bases between them. Germline CDR1 reads SGHVS; CDR2 reads FQNEAQ. This CDR3 reads CASSRSVISYNEQFF. The DNA for the CDR3 is TGTGCCAGCAGCCGATCTGTTATTTCCTACAATGAGCAGTTCTTC.

The chain carries TRBV4-1 and TRBJ2-7; 10 nucleotides align to TRBD2. The CDR3 loop spans 16 amino acids. Germline CDR1 and CDR2: MGHRA and YSYEKL. V lost 2 bases to trimming and J lost 4 bases; unmatched junction nucleotides: 8. This CDR3 is CASSQLPGLATYEQYF. The CDR3 DNA is TGCGCCAGCAGCCAACTGCCGGGACTAGCGACTTACGAGCAGTACTTC.